The 21 T cell receptor beta chains presented below share a single source sample, sequenced in a study of tumor-infiltrating lymphocytes in primary liver carcinoma. Researchers generated TCR beta cDNA from around 0.55 ug of total RNA, relying on a constant-region primer. Three nested multiplex PCR rounds of slightly modified ARM-PCR generated TCR beta libraries. TRBV1-TRBV30 forward primers paired with a C-beta reverse primer drove the first two PCR rounds, about 9 cycles each. TCRdb analysed the multiplex PCR reads with MiXCR anew, one entry per CDR3 protein. The repertoire consists of 100,000 to 150,000 distinct CDR3 sequences, with 60% to 75% occurring once and the leading ten covering 8.4%. Between roughly 17 and 31 mg of unsorted bulk tissue served as the source from which RNA and DNA were co-extracted. Sequenced sample: liver tumor tissue from sampling region 3. Subset noted: tumor region T3, left-lateral pole. The receptor source for this set is a woman aged 55-70 years with primary liver carcinoma and hepatitis B virus infection.

As concerns this clonotype: A much larger clone lies one base from this, so it may be a read error. The rearrangement joins TRBV7-9 to TRBJ1-3; D not certain. V was cut by 5 bases and J by 0 bases, with 14 bases left in between. The CDR3 loop spans 16 amino acids. Looked up from germline, CDR1 is SEHNR and CDR2 is FQNEAQ (reference sequence). The CDR3 nucleotides are TGTGCCAGCAGCATTTACGGGAGAGGCTCTGGAAACACCATATATTTT. Encoded protein: CASSIYGRGSGNTIYF.

In regard to this clonotype: The CDR3 does not end in the conserved phenylalanine or tryptophan, so this is likely a read error. The DNA is omitted, as the CDR3 cannot be located on it reliably, and the CDR3 follows TCRdb's listing. This sequence joins TRBV29-1 and TRBJ2-1; the tabulated D call, TRBD1, remains unverified against the DNA. From its first to its last residue, the CDR3 has 13 amino acids. Germline CDR1 is SQVTM and CDR2 is ANQGSEA. The CDR3 protein is CSVEGDRNNEQLS.

The V gene is TRBV28, the J gene TRBJ2-3, with D unclear. TRBJ1-5 matches the DNA end more closely, so the J call is doubtful. Germline V gene sequence: CDR1 MDHEN, CDR2 SYDVKM. The CDR3 runs to 19 residues. The CDR3 here is CASRYSPTGGRAVGDTQHF. The DNA of the CDR3 is TGTGCCAGCAGATACTCCCCAACTGGCGGGAGGGCGGTGGGAGATACGCAGCATTTT.

This clonotype has a count of ten or more. The chain carries TRBV30 and TRBJ1-5; TRBD1 agrees at 7 bases. The CDR3 runs to 15 residues. Germline trimming cut 3 bases from V and 1 base from J; bases unmatched to any gene: 6. The germline CDR1 and CDR2 sequences are GTSNPN and SVGIG (reference sequence). The CDR3, as DNA: TGTGCCTGGAGCAAACAGGGGCCCAGCAATCAGCCCCAGCATTTT. Translating gives CAWSKQGPSNQPQHF.

The chain joins TRBV6-6 to TRBJ1-2; D might be TRBD1 (6 bases). V lost 5 bases and J lost 12, with 19 bases in between. Germline V gene data show CDR1 as MNHNY and CDR2 as SVGAGI (reference sequence). The CDR3 runs to 13 residues. CDR3 in amino acids: CASSHPDSSGHTF. In nucleotides, the CDR3 is TGTGCCAGCAGTCACCCGGACAGTTCCGGCCACACCTTC.

This rearrangement joins TRBV4-2 to TRBJ2-7; D is ambiguous. The germline V gene has CDR1 LGHNA and CDR2 YNFKEQ. V lost 4 bases and J 5 bases, leaving 33 bases between the germline ends. The CDR3 has 20 amino acids. The CDR3 bases are TGTGCCAGCAGCCCCTCGGTCGACGGAAGGAAACCGGCTTCCCTCCACGAGCAGTACTTC. Its protein is CASSPSVDGRKPASLHEQYF.

Comments on this clonotype: A clone one base away is much larger, so this may be a read error. CDR3 in amino acids: CASSLEVTKAKNIQHF. CDR3 bases: TGCGCCAGCAGCTTGGAAGTCACAAAAGCCAAAAACATTCAGCACTTC. V and J are TRBV5-1 and TRBJ2-4; D unresolved. The CDR3 runs 16 residues. Germline V gene sequence: CDR1 SGHRS, CDR2 YFSETQ. Full variable domain (outside the CDR3, taken from reference TRBV5-1 and TRBJ2-4): KAGVTQTPRYLIKTRGQQVTLSCSPISGHRSVSWYQQTPGQGLQFLFEYFSETQRNKGNFPGRFSGRQFSNSRSEMNVSTLELGDSALYLCASSLEVTKAKNIQHFGAGTRLSVL.

This clonotype was seen at least ten times. The genes are TRBV29-1 and TRBJ2-3, with 8 bases that match TRBD2. The germline V gene has CDR1 SQVTM and CDR2 ANQGSEA. This CDR3 has 17 residues. Losses at the gene ends were 4 bases for V and 0 bases for J; bases not matched to a gene: 12. The CDR3 is CSVVWLAGLGSTDTQYF. The CDR3 nucleotides read TGCAGCGTTGTTTGGCTAGCGGGTCTTGGTAGCACAGATACGCAGTATTTT.

Turning to this clonotype: A much larger clone sits a single nucleotide away, making a read error possible. The chain recombines TRBV5-4 with TRBJ1-6; D may be TRBD1 (5 bases). The germline gives CDR1 SGHNT, CDR2 YYREEE (reference sequence). This CDR3 is 14 amino acids long. DNA for the CDR3: TGTACCAGCACGACAGCCGGGTATAATTCACCCCTCCACTTT. Encoded protein: CTSTTAGYNSPLHF.

To note about this clonotype: Being one base from a much bigger clone, this may be a read error. The V and J genes are TRBV4-1 and TRBJ1-2, with D possibly matching TRBD1 (6 bases). V was shortened by 3 bases and J by 9 bases, with 14 bases between the two germline ends. The CDR3 loop spans 13 amino acids. From germline, CDR1 is MGHRA and CDR2 YSYEKL. The CDR3: CASSQAQGYSYTF. The CDR3 nucleotides read TGCGCCAGCAGCCAGGCACAGGGTTATAGCTACACCTTC.

This clonotype was found many times. The chain has TRBV29-1 and TRBJ2-5; TRBD2 aligns across 9 bases. Trimming took 8 bases from V and 4 from J; bases not matched to a gene: 5. The V gene's germline CDR1 is SQVTM and CDR2 ANQGSEA. This CDR3 contains 12 residues. The CDR3 loop is CSSGLAAETQYF. DNA of the CDR3: TGCAGCTCGGGACTAGCAGCAGAGACCCAGTACTTC.

V and J are TRBV20-1 and TRBJ2-2; tentatively, D is TRBD1 (6 bases). The CDR3 totals 13 residues. Trimming removed 6 bases from V and 8 bases from J, with 16 bases in between. Germline V gives CDR1 DFQATT, CDR2 SNEGSKA (reference sequence). The CDR3, as DNA: TGCAGTGCCAATCAGGGGCGCGGGGGGGAGCTGTTTTTT. Its protein product is CSANQGRGGELFF.

This clonotype was detected many times. V gene TRBV5-4 combines with J gene TRBJ2-3; weak D call: TRBD2 (6 bases). V gave up 0 bases and J gave up 14 bases, with 13 bases separating them. The CDR3 totals 12 residues. Germline CDR1 and CDR2: SGHNT and YYREEE (reference sequence). CDR3 protein: CASSLDAGLWYF. CDR3 nucleotides: TGTGCCAGCAGCTTGGACGCGGGGTTGTGGTATTTT.

This clonotype was counted at least ten times. CDR3 bases: TGTGCCAGCAAATCGACAGGGGGTCGCACAGATACGCAGTATTTT. It codes for CASKSTGGRTDTQYF. The chain links TRBV6-6 to TRBJ2-3; 9 bases fit TRBD1. The CDR3 extends over 15 amino acids. With V trimmed by 7 bases and J by 1 base, 6 bases remained unmatched. Germline V gene data show CDR1 as MNHNY and CDR2 as SVGAGI (reference sequence).

Many counts were recorded for this clonotype. The J gene is TRBJ2-5, the V gene TRBV14; either TRBD1 or TRBD2 may supply D (5 bases each). This CDR3 is built from 14 residues. Germline V CDR1 and CDR2: SGHDN, FVKESK. The V and J ends lost 5 bases and 5 bases respectively, with 15 bases between them. Here the CDR3 DNA reads TGTGCCAGCAGCTCCCGCTGGGGGTTGGAGACCCAGTACTTC. Its translation: CASSSRWGLETQYF.

The rearrangement links TRBV12-3 or TRBV12-4 to TRBJ2-3, with TRBD2 as a possible D gene (6 bases). Trimming took off 9 bases at V and 1 base at J, with 20 bases between the two ends. This CDR3 region has 16 residues. CDR3 sequence (DNA): TGTGCCAGTAGCCGTTCTGTCACGGGAGGCACAGATACGCAGTATTTT. Translating gives CASSRSVTGGTDTQYF.

Notes on this clonotype: One junction end disagrees with the germline gene, perhaps due to a read error. The chain recombines TRBV11-2 with TRBJ2-3; D remains unclear. The CDR3 extends over 13 amino acids. Germline V gives CDR1 SGHAT, CDR2 FQNNGV. DNA for the CDR3: TGTGCCAGCAGCATCCTCGTCACAGATACACAGTATTTT. This gives the protein CASSILVTDTQYF. Supplemented by reference TRBV11-2 and TRBJ2-3, the full variable domain reads EAGVAQSPRYKIIEKRQSVAFWCNPISGHATLYWYQQILGQGPKLLIQFQNNGVVDDSQLPKDRFSAERLKGVDSTLKIQPAKLEDSAVYLCASSILVTDTQYFGPGTRLTVL.

As to this clonotype: At one of its ends the junction is not consistent with the germline gene, which may arise from a read error. The rearrangement joins TRBV11-1 to TRBJ2-1, with no clear D. Germline values: CDR1 SGHAT, CDR2 FQDESV (reference sequence). The CDR3 has 15 residues. CDR3 DNA sequence: TGTGCCAGCAGCTTTGCGGTAGCAGGCAGCAATGAGCAATTCTTC. Translating gives CASSFAVAGSNEQFF.

Worth noting for this clonotype: A read error may explain this, as a much larger clone is one base away. As the CDR3 is not closed by the conserved phenylalanine or tryptophan, this likely results from a read error. This chain joins TRBV6-5 and TRBJ2-7; tentatively, D is TRBD1 (5 bases). This CDR3 comprises 17 residues. Between the trimmed V and J ends, which lost 0 bases and 0 bases, there was a span of 15 bases. Germline loops: CDR1 MNHEY, CDR2 SVGAGI. CDR3 sequence: CASSYSRYGRASYEQYL. The CDR3 nucleotides are TGTGCCAGCAGTTACTCTCGGTACGGCAGGGCCTCCTACGAGCAGTACTTA.

About this clonotype itself: One junction end disagrees with the germline gene, perhaps due to a read error. The rearrangement joins TRBV28 to TRBJ2-7; the D call may be TRBD1 or TRBD2 (11 bases each). The CDR3 has 18 amino acids. CDR1 and CDR2 (germline): MDHEN, SYDVKM. DNA of the CDR3: TGTGACAGCAGTATCTCCGGGACAGGGGGGACTAGCGGTTACGAGCAGTACTTC. This sequence encodes CDSSISGTGGTSGYEQYF.

This clonotype occurred many times. The V call is TRBV29-1, the J call TRBJ2-7; 9 bases line up with TRBD1. With V trimmed by 7 bases and J by 0 bases, 7 bases remained unmatched. Per germline, CDR1 SQVTM and CDR2 ANQGSEA. The CDR3 spans 14 residues. In DNA form, the CDR3 reads TGCAGCGCAACCGGGACAGGGAGCTCCTACGAGCAGTACTTC. Its protein is CSATGTGSSYEQYF.